The source of this T cell receptor beta chain is a study of Graves' ophthalmopathy and Graves' hyperthyroidism. Beta-chain TCR CDR3 regions were amplified from RNA transcripts. Scientists carried out first-round RT-PCR using HTBI primers and then a second-round multiplex PCR. TCRdb reprocessed the multiplex PCR reads via MiXCR and lists one record per CDR3 protein. The profile shows some 200,000 distinct CDR3 sequences, just under 30% of them singletons. Enrollment excluded any patients with other autoimmune diseases, uncontrolled infections, pregnancy or lactation. The source of the PBMCs was around 9 ml of fresh peripheral blood. CDR1 is SNHLY and CDR2 is FYNNEI in the germline V gene. CDR3 length: 15 amino acids. V was clipped by 6 bases and J by 8 bases, with 22 bases between them.

This sequence was found in a man aged 45-65 years with Graves' ophthalmopathy. The J gene is TRBJ1-2, the V gene TRBV2, with D possibly being TRBD1 (5 bases). The sequencing input was peripheral blood. Here the CDR3 DNA reads TGTGCCAGCAGGGAAAGACAGCTTACGCTGGGGGGCTACACCTTC. Translated: CASRERQLTLGGYTF.